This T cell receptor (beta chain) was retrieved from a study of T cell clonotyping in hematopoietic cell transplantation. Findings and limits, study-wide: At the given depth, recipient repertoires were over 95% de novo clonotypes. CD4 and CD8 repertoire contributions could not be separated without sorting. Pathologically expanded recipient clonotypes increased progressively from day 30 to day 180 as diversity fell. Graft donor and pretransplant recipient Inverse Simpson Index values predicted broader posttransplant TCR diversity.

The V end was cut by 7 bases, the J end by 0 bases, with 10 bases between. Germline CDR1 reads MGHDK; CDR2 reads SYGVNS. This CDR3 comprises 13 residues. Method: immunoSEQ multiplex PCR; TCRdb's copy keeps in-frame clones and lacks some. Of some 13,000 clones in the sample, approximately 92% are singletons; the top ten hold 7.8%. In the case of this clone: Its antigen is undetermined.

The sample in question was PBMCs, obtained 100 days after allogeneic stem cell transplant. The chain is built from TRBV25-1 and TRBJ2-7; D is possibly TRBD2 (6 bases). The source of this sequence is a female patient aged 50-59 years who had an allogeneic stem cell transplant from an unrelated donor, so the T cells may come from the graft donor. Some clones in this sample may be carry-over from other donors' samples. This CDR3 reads CASMFSGSYEQYF. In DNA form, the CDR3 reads TGTGCCAGCATGTTTAGCGGCTCCTACGAGCAGTACTTC.